Below are 8 T cell receptor beta chains sequenced from a single sample in a study of identical twins. TCRdb ran MiXCR on the 5' RACE reads and lists one entry per CDR3 protein. The table records around 340,000 distinct CDR3 sequences, 9% to 15% of them present only once. Another study also made use of these data, one on yellow fever vaccine responses in identical twins.

The sequencing sample was made of CD8+ T cells sorted from blood. The receptor set was obtained from a woman aged 18-29 years in good health.

The sample holds a few counts of this clonotype. Sequence at one end of the junction differs from germline and may be a read error. The chain uses TRBV7-9 and TRBJ1-4; D unresolved. Germline V gene data show CDR1 as SEHNR and CDR2 as FQNEAQ (reference sequence). This CDR3 is 12 amino acids long. In DNA form, the CDR3 reads TGTGTCAGCAGCTTTTCTGGTGAAAAACTGTTTTTT. Its translation: CVSSFSGEKLFF.

The chain carries TRBV20-1 and TRBJ2-7; the match to TRBD2 covers 11 bases. The germline V gene encodes CDR1 DFQATT and CDR2 SNEGSKA (reference sequence). The CDR3 contains 14 residues. Trimming at V came to 5 bases and at J to 2 bases, leaving 5 bases not matched to a gene. CDR3 residues: CSARLLAGAYEQYF. CDR3 DNA: TGCAGTGCTCGATTACTAGCGGGAGCCTACGAGCAGTACTTC.

This clonotype was picked up a small number of times. V and J are TRBV5-1 and TRBJ2-7; tentatively, D is TRBD1 or TRBD2 (5 bases each). Germline loops: CDR1 SGHRS, CDR2 YFSETQ. The CDR3 has 15 residues. With 2 bases removed from V and 3 bases from J, the gap between germline ends came to 15 bases. This chain's CDR3 is CASSFTGGRNYEQYF. CDR3 sequence (DNA): TGCGCCAGCAGCTTTACTGGGGGAAGAAACTACGAGCAGTACTTC.

This clonotype was observed a single time. In nucleotides, the CDR3 is TGTGCCAGCAGCCAAGTTTGGGACAGGGGGCCAAACGACTATGGCTACACCTTC. Translation gives CASSQVWDRGPNDYGYTF. The rearrangement links TRBV3-1 to TRBJ1-2; 12 nucleotides align to TRBD1. The CDR3 consists of 18 residues. Germline CDR1 is LGHDT and CDR2 is YNNKEL (reference sequence). V was pared by 1 base and J by 3 bases, with 9 bases of the junction left unmatched.

The rearrangement joins TRBV5-6 to TRBJ2-7, with D hard to call. The V and J ends lost 1 base and 6 bases respectively, with 8 bases between them. The length of the CDR3 is 12 residues. Germline CDR1 is SGHDT and CDR2 is YYEEEE. CDR3 protein: CASSLWDAEQYV. DNA of the CDR3: TGTGCCAGCAGCTTGTGGGATGCCGAGCAGTACGTC.

A few counts support this clonotype. This chain connects TRBV7-2 to TRBJ2-3; D gene unclear. CDR3 size: 15 residues. Germline loops: CDR1 SGHTA, CDR2 FQGNSA. Trimming removed 5 bases at V and 3 bases at J, with 15 bases between. CDR3 region: CASSASLDRTDTQYF. In DNA, the CDR3 is TGTGCCAGCAGCGCGAGCCTGGATAGAACAGATACGCAGTATTTT.

This clonotype was observed a few times. The chain is built from TRBV10-3 and TRBJ2-3; 7 bases are a match to TRBD1. CDR3 length: 16 residues. Germline CDR1 is ENHRY and CDR2 is SYGVKD. Trimming removed 3 bases from V and 2 bases from J; junction bases left unmatched: 8. In DNA, the CDR3 is TGTGCCATCAGTGAAGGGGGCGGTATCCCCACAGATACGCAGTATTTT. It yields the protein CAISEGGGIPTDTQYF.

J is TRBJ2-1 and V is TRBV20-1; the D is unclear. The germline gives CDR1 DFQATT, CDR2 SNEGSKA (reference sequence). The length of the CDR3 is 15 residues. Between the trimmed V and J ends, which lost 0 bases and 5 bases, there was a span of 14 bases. The CDR3 sequence: CSARDFLGRNNEQFF. The DNA of the CDR3 is TGCAGTGCTAGAGATTTCCTAGGACGGAACAATGAGCAGTTCTTC.